The 2 T cell receptor beta chains in this list originate from one sample, sequenced in a study of blood T cell repertoires in COVID-19. Assay: immunoSEQ multiplex PCR; the TCRdb copy retains only in-frame clones and omits some. This table has 75,000 to 95,000 clones, about four fifths appearing once. The sample comprised peripheral blood. These TCRs come from a woman older than 75 with active or convalescent COVID-19.

Only a few counts were recorded for this clone. The chain recombines TRBV4-2 with TRBJ1-1; 9 bases match TRBD1. The CDR3 extends over 14 amino acids. CDR1 LGHNA and CDR2 YNFKEQ come from the germline V gene. V gave up 5 bases and J gave up 10 bases; unmatched junction bases: 11. In DNA, the CDR3 is TGTGCCAGCAGCAGTCGACAGGGGGAGTGGGGAGCTTTCTTT. Translated, it gives CASSSRQGEWGAFF.

The chain recombines TRBV6-1 with TRBJ2-7; a weak D match, TRBD2 (6 bases). The CDR3 sequence is 15 residues long. Trimming shortened V by 7 bases and J by 3 bases, and 19 bases separated the two germline ends. Germline V gene sequence: CDR1 MNHNS, CDR2 SASEGT. The CDR3 bases are TGTGCCAGCACCAAGACTAGGGACTGGGGCTACGAGCAGTACTTC. Its protein is CASTKTRDWGYEQYF.